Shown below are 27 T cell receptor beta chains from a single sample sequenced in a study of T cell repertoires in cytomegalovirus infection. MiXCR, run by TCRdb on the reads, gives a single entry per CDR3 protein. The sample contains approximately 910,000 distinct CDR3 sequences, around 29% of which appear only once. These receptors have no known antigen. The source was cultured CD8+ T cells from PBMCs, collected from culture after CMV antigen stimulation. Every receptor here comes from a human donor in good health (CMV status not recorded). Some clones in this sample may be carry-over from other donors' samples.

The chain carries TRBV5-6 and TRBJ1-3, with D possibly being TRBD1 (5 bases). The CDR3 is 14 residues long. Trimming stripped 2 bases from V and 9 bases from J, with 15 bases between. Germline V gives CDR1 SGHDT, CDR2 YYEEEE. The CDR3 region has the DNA TGTGCCAGCAGCTTTGGGACGGCGTCCACCACCATATATTTT. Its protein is CASSFGTASTTIYF.

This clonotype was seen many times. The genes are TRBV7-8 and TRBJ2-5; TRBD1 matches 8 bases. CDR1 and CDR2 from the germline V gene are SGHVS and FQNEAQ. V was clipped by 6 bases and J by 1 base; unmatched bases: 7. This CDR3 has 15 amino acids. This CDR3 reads CASSSRQGFQETQYF. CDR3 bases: TGTGCCAGCAGTTCAAGACAGGGGTTCCAAGAGACCCAGTACTTC.

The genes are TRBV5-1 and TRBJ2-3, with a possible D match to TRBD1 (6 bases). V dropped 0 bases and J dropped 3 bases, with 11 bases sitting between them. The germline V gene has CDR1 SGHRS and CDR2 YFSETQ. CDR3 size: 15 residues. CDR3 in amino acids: CASSLAWGRTDTQYF. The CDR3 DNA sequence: TGCGCCAGCAGCTTGGCCTGGGGGCGAACAGATACGCAGTATTTT.

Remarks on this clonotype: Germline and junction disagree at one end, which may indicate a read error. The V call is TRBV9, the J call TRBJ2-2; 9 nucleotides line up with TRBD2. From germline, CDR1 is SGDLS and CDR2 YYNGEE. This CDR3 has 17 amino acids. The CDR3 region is CANSVARIAGVTGELFF. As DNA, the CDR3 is TGTGCCAACAGCGTAGCTCGGATAGCGGGGGTCACCGGGGAGCTGTTTTTT. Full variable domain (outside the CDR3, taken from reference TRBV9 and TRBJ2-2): DSGVTQTPKHLITATGQRVTLRCSPRSGDLSVYWYQQSLDQGLQFLIQYYNGEERAKGNILERFSAQQFPDLHSELNLSSLELGDSALYFCANSVARIAGVTGELFFGEGSRLTVL.

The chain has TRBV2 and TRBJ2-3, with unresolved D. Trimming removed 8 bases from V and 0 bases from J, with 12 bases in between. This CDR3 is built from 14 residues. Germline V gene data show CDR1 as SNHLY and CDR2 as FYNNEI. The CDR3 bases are TGTGCCAGCCTTGCGGCCCTTAGCACAGATACGCAGTATTTT. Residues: CASLAALSTDTQYF.

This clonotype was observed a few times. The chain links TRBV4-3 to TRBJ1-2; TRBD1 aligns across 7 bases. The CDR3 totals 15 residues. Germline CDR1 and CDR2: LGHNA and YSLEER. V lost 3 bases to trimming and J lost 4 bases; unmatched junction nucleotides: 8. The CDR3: CASSQLDREGYGYTF. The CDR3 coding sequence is TGCGCCAGCAGCCAGCTTGACAGGGAGGGCTATGGCTACACCTTC.

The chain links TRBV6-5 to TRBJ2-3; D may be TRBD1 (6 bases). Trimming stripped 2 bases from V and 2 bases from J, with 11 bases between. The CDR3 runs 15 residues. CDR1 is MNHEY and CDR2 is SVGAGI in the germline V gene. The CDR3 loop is CASSYAGQNTDTQYF. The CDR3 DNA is TGTGCCAGCAGTTACGCCGGACAGAACACAGATACGCAGTATTTT.

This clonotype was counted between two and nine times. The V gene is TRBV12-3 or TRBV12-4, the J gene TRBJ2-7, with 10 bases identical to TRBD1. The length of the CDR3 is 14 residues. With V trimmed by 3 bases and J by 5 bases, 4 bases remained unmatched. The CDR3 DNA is TGTGCCAGCAGTTTTGGGACAGGGGTCCACGAGCAGTACTTC. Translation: CASSFGTGVHEQYF.

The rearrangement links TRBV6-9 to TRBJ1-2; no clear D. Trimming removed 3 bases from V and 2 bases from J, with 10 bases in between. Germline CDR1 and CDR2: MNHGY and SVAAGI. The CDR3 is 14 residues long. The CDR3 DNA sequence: TGTGCCAGCAGTTACCCCGCTGTGAACTATGGCTACACCTTC. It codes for CASSYPAVNYGYTF.

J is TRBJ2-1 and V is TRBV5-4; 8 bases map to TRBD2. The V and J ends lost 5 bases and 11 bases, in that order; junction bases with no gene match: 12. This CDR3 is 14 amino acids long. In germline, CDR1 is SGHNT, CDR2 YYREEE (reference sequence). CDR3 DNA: TGTGCCAGCAGTGGTGACGGGGGGGCCTTGAAGCAGTTCTTC. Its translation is CASSGDGGALKQFF.

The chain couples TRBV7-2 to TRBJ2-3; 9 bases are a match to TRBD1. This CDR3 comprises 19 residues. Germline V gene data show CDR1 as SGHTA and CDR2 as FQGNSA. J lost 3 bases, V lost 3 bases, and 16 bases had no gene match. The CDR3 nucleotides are TGTGCCAGCAGCTTTTATGCGGACAGGGGAGTGAGGGTGACAGATACGCAGTATTTT. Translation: CASSFYADRGVRVTDTQYF.

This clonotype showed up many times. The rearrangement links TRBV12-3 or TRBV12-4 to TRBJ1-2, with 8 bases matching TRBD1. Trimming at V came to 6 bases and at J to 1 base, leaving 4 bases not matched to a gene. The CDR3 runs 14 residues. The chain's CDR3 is CASRDGQGNYGYTF. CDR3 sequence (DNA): TGTGCCAGCAGAGATGGACAGGGTAACTATGGCTACACCTTC.

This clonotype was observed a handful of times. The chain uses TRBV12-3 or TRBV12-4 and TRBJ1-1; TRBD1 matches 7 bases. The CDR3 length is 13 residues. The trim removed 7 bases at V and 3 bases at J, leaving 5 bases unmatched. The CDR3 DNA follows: TGTGCCAGCACACCGACAGGGTACACTGAAGCTTTCTTT. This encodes CASTPTGYTEAFF.

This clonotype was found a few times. The CDR3 DNA sequence: TGTGCCAGCAGCCCGCCGGTCGACAGGTACTACGAGCAGTACGTC. Translating gives CASSPPVDRYYEQYV. The V call is TRBV7-9, the J call TRBJ2-7; D is perhaps TRBD1 (6 bases). Trimming removed 5 bases at V and 3 bases at J, with 17 bases between. Germline assignment: CDR1 SEHNR and CDR2 FQNEAQ (reference sequence). The CDR3 covers 15 residues.

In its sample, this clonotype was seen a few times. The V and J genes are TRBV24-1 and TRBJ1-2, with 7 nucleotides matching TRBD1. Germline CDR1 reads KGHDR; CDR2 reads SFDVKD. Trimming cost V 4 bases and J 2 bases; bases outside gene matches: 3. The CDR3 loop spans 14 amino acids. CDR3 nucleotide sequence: TGTGCCACCAGTGACGACAGGGAAAACTATGGCTACACCTTC. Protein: CATSDDRENYGYTF.

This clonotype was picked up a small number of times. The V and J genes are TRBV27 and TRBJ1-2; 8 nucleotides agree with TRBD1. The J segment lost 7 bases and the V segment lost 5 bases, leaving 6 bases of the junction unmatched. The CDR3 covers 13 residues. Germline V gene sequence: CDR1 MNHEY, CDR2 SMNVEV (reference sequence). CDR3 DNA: TGTGCCAGCAGTGAGACAGGGGCGGGTGGCTACACCTTC. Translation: CASSETGAGGYTF.

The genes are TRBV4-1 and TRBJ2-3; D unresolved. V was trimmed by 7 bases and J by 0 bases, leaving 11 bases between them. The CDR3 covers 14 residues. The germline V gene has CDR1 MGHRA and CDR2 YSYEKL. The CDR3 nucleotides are TGCGCCAGCACCCAGGAAGCTAGCACAGATACGCAGTATTTT. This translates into CASTQEASTDTQYF.

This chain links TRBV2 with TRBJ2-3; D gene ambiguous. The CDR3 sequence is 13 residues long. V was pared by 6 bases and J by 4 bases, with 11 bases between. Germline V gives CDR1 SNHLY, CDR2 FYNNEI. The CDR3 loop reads CASRVHGADTQYF. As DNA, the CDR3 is TGTGCCAGCAGAGTCCACGGCGCAGATACGCAGTATTTT.

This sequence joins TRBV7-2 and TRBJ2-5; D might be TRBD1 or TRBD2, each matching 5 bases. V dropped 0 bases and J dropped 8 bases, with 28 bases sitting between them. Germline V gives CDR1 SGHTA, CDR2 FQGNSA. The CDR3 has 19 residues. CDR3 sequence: CASSLAGSEGPAVLGTQYF. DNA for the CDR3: TGTGCCAGCAGCTTAGCTGGTTCAGAGGGACCGGCTGTTCTAGGCACCCAGTACTTC.

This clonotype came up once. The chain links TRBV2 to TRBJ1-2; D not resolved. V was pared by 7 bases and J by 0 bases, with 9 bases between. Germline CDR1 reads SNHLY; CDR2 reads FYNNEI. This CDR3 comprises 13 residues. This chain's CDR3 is CASIESTNYGYTF. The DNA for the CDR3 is TGTGCCAGCATTGAGTCCACTAACTATGGCTACACCTTC.

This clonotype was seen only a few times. CDR3 nucleotide sequence: TGCGCCAGCAGCTTTGGAGACAGGGGAAACTACAATGAGCAGTTCTTC. It encodes CASSFGDRGNYNEQFF. The chain employs TRBV5-1 and TRBJ2-1, with 8 bases fitting TRBD1. The germline V gene encodes CDR1 SGHRS and CDR2 YFSETQ. Trimming cost V 2 bases and J 3 bases; bases outside gene matches: 7. The length of the CDR3 is 16 residues.

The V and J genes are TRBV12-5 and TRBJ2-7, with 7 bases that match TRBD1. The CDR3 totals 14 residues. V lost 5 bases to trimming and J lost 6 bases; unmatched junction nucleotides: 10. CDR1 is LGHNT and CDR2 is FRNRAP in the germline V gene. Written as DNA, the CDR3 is TGTGCTAGTGGTCCGGGGACAGTCCTACCCGAGCAGTACTTC. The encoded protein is CASGPGTVLPEQYF. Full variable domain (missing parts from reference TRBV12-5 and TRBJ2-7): DARVTQTPRHKVTEMGQEVTMRCQPILGHNTVFWYRQTMMQGLELLAYFRNRAPLDDSGMPKDRFSAEMPDATLATLKIQPSEPRDSAVYFCASGPGTVLPEQYFGPGTRLTVT.

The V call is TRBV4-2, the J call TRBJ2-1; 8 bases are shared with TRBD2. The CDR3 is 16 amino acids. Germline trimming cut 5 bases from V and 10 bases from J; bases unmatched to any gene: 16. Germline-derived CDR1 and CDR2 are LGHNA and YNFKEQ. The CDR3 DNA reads TGTGCCAGCAGCACCTCTTTTCGCGGGGGGCAAGGAGAGCAGTTCTTC. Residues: CASSTSFRGGQGEQFF.

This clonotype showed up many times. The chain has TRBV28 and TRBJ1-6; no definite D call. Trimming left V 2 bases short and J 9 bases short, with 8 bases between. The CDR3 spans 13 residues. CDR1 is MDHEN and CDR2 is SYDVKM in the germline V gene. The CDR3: CASSLSVASPLHF. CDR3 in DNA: TGTGCCAGCAGTTTAAGCGTCGCTTCACCCCTCCACTTT.

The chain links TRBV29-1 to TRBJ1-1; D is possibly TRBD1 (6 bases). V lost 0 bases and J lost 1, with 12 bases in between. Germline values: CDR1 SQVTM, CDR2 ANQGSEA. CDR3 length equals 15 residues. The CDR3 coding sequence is TGCAGCGTTGAAGACCCCGGGACATCGAACACTGAAGCTTTCTTT. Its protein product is CSVEDPGTSNTEAFF.

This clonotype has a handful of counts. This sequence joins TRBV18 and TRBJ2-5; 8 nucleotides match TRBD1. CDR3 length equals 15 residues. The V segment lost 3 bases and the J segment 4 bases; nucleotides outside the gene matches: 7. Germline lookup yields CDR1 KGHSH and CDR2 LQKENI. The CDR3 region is CASSPGTGWGETQYF. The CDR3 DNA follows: TGTGCCAGCTCACCCGGGACAGGATGGGGAGAGACCCAGTACTTC.

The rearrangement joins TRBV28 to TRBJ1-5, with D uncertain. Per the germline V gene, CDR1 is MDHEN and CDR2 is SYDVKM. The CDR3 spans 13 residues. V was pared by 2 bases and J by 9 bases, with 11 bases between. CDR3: CASSLRGSGPQHF. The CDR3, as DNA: TGTGCCAGCAGTTTACGCGGGTCGGGGCCCCAGCATTTT.